This TCR beta chain emerged from a study of blood T cell repertoires in COVID-19 (dated by TCRdb to between 2020 and 2021). Some background on the complete study: Collaborator samples came from the United States, Italy and Spain and covered acute and convalescent phases of COVID-19. The dataset comprised deeply sampled blood TCRbeta repertoires from subjects exposed to, actively infected with, or recovered from COVID-19. The repertoires were released in a freely available public database meant as a resource for research on the immune response to SARS-CoV-2. Where available, HLA class I and class II types were obtained from metadata supplied by the sample provider rather than from assay-based typing. The material from the prospective study consisted of cDNA or gDNA derived from T cells, B-cell-depleted T cells, or PBMCs. Samples came from the ongoing ImmuneRACE study (first 160 participants) plus 1,254 subjects from 6 global collaborators. The sample metadata nearly always contained a de-identified subject ID, COVID-19 status, age in years and sex. The research as a whole found: Clinical and demographic metadata were provided uncurated, with the amount varying by source and participant.

Comments on this clone: The antigen it binds to is not known. The input lacks base qualities; no much larger clone sits a single base away.

TCRbeta CDR3 regions were amplified from genomic DNA by means of the immunoSEQ Assay, a bias-controlled multiplex PCR. The original methods were these. The number of nucleated cells in each sample was estimated from the amplification of reference gene primers within the assay. Sequence reads were collapsed and filtered to measure the absolute abundance of every unique TCRbeta CDR3 rearrangement. For each sample, productive Simpson clonality was calculated by taking the square root of Simpson's diversity index across productive rearrangements. As stored in TCRdb, this immuneACCESS dataset retains in-frame rearrangements with V and J assigned. A fraction of the clones does not appear; measured against another copy, unresolved V genes explain less than half of the discrepancy, and the remainder lacks a known reason. The DNA was the basis for D and trimming; V, J and clone size are from that table. The sample records more than 300,000 clones, under 95% of which are singletons. Roughly 20% of the sample comes from the top ten.

The germline V gene supplies CDR1 KGHSH and CDR2 LQKENI. V has 3 bases trimmed and J has 6 bases trimmed; junction bases matching no gene number 15. The CDR3 has 18 amino acids, counting the end cysteine and phenylalanine. Of the read, only the CDR3 DNA is kept; its 54 bases are in frame from base 1. In the prospective study, participants were roughly 18 to 89 years old, resided in about two dozen geographic areas of the United States, and were enrolled through a virtual design. To assign participants to cohorts, the prospective study relied on clinical history that participants themselves reported in a screening survey and a study questionnaire. ImmuneRACE Cohort 3 recovered participants were defined by two consecutive negative NP/OP PCR tests, healthcare professional clearance, or symptom resolution. In the prospective study, mobile phlebotomists collected whole blood, serum and a nasopharyngeal or oropharyngeal swab from each participant. Over an approximately 2-month period, participants in the prospective study had the option of providing additional blood draws and questionnaires. Before DNA extraction, prospective study blood samples were shipped either frozen or at room temperature.

The receptor comes from a woman aged 25 to 39 who had recovered from COVID-19. This receptor chain uses TRBV18 and TRBJ2-2; a stretch of 8 junction bases matches TRBD1. The sample comprised PBMCs or T cells enriched from blood (not recorded which). This receptor has the CDR3 CASSPPNRVSDRAGELFF. The nucleotide sequence is TGTGCCAGCTCACCTCCAAACAGGGTTTCGGACAGGGCCGGGGAGCTGTTTTTT.